This T cell receptor beta chain was captured in a study of blood T cells in healthy people across ages. Whole-study context: T cells yielded about one barcoded beta molecule per two cells through template switching.

A word on this clonotype: At one boundary the junction diverges from the germline segment, which might be a read error.

The CDR3 extends over 11 amino acids. Germline V lookup: CDR1 SGHDT, CDR2 YYEEEE. With a J-beta primer mix and a sample-barcoded 5' primer, a second PCR ran 7 to 11 cycles. TCRdb re-called the 5' RACE reads with MiXCR, one entry per CDR3 protein. In the table there are about 1 million distinct CDR3 sequences, less than 50% of which are singletons. Isolation per sample recovered at least 6 million PBMCs. The sample consisted of blood. The sequence derives from a woman aged 60-70 years in good health. The V call is TRBV5-6, the J call TRBJ2-5; weak D call: TRBD2 (5 bases). The CDR3, as DNA: TGTGCCAGCGGCTTCGGGAATGAGCAGTACTTC. Protein product: CASGFGNEQYF.